This T cell receptor beta chain is drawn from a study of blood T cell repertoires in COVID-19. For the study at large: COVID-19 samples collected from the United States, Italy and Spain covered acute and convalescent phases. Sample material is recorded as cDNA or gDNA derived from T cells, B-cell-depleted T cells, or PBMCs.

This clone was seen a single time. Germline CDR1 is SGDLS and CDR2 is YYNGEE. This CDR3 region has 13 residues. Trimming removed 2 bases at V and 7 bases at J, with 10 bases between. In the authors' methods: Estimation of nucleated cell counts was performed using reference gene primer amplification. Some clones are missing from TCRdb's copy, which holds only in-frame ones; the method was immunoSEQ multiplex PCR. That table is the source of V, J and clone size, and D and trimming were worked out from the DNA. The table lists 160,000 or so clones, over 75% of them singletons. The chain links TRBV9 to TRBJ2-1, with D possibly matching TRBD1 (6 bases). The TCR originated in a man aged 65 to 85 who had recovered from COVID-19. The sequenced sample consisted of peripheral blood. The DNA for the CDR3 is TGTGCCAGCAGCGTCGGTCAGGGGAATGAGCAGTTCTTC. It translates to CASSVGQGNEQFF. Full variable domain (outside the CDR3, taken from reference TRBV9 and TRBJ2-1): DSGVTQTPKHLITATGQRVTLRCSPRSGDLSVYWYQQSLDQGLQFLIQYYNGEERAKGNILERFSAQQFPDLHSELNLSSLELGDSALYFCASSVGQGNEQFFGPGTRLTVL.